Listed below are T cell receptor beta chains from one sample, sequenced in a study of blood T cell repertoires in COVID-19. Profiled with immunoSEQ multiplex PCR; TCRdb holds only in-frame clones, not every one. The sample yields 130,000 to 150,000 clones, 75% to 85% seen once. Specimen: peripheral blood. The receptor source for this set is a man aged 60 to 69 with active or convalescent COVID-19. CDR3s include the opening cysteine and the closing phenylalanine or tryptophan. The D gene is left open where the match is weak. Not all rows give a size; the values are once, few, many and, for expanded clones, a class.

J: TRBJ1-1; V: TRBV30; D: NA; size: NA; DNA: TGTGCCTGGGCGGAGGGTATGGGGACTGAAGCTTTCTTT; CDR3: CAWAEGMGTEAFF
J: TRBJ2-7; V: TRBV20-1; D: TRBD2; size: NA; DNA: TGCAGTGCTAGTTTACGGGGGGGACGGTACGAGCAGTACTTC; CDR3: CSASLRGGRYEQYF
J: TRBJ1-5; V: TRBV10-2; D: NA; size: NA; DNA: TGCGCCAGCAGTGAACATCCCAATCAGCCCCAGCATTTT; CDR3: CASSEHPNQPQHF
J: TRBJ2-2; V: TRBV7-9; D: NA; size: NA; DNA: TGTGCCAGCAGCAAACGACGGGCGAACACCGGGGAGCTGTTTTTT; CDR3: CASSKRRANTGELFF
J: TRBJ2-7; V: TRBV14; D: TRBD2; size: NA; DNA: TGTGCCAGCAGCCAAGGCGCCGGGGAGGGCTACGAGCAGTACTTC; CDR3: CASSQGAGEGYEQYF
J: TRBJ2-3; V: TRBV4-3; D: TRBD2; size: NA; DNA: TGCGCCAGCAGCCCCCGAACTAGCGGGGGGACAGATACGCAGTATTTT; CDR3: CASSPRTSGGTDTQYF
J: TRBJ2-7; V: TRBV7-2; D: NA; size: NA; DNA: TGTGCCAGCAGCCCGGCACGGGGGTTTGGTGAGCAGTACTTC; CDR3: CASSPARGFGEQYF
J: TRBJ2-3; V: TRBV7-2; D: TRBD2; size: NA; DNA: TGTGCCAGCAGCGATCTCATCCGACTAGCGGACAGCACAGATACGCAGTATTTT; CDR3: CASSDLIRLADSTDTQYF
J: TRBJ1-2; V: TRBV25-1; D: TRBD1; size: once; DNA: TGTGCCAGCAGTGCAATGCCGGGACAGGGATCGGTCTATGGCTACACCTTC; CDR3: CASSAMPGQGSVYGYTF
J: TRBJ2-3; V: TRBV7-2; D: TRBD1; size: NA; DNA: TGTGCCAGCAGCTTAGTCACAGGGGACCTCACAGATACGCAGTATTTT; CDR3: CASSLVTGDLTDTQYF
J: TRBJ2-3; V: TRBV4-1; D: NA; size: NA; DNA: TGCGCCAGCAGCCTCCCTCTAGGCGGAGGAGCCACAGATACGCAGTATTTT; CDR3: CASSLPLGGGATDTQYF
J: TRBJ2-3; V: TRBV12-3/TRBV12-4; D: NA; size: NA; DNA: TGTGCCAGCAGCCCAACAGATACGCAGTATTTT; CDR3: CASSPTDTQYF
J: TRBJ2-7; V: TRBV9; D: TRBD1; size: NA; DNA: TGTGCCAGCAGCGGGACAGGGACCTACTACGAGCAGTACTTC; CDR3: CASSGTGTYYEQYF
J: TRBJ1-3; V: TRBV21-1; D: NA; size: NA; DNA: TGTGCCAGCAGCCAAAAGGACAGGATCTCTGGAAACACCATATATTTT; CDR3: CASSQKDRISGNTIYF
J: TRBJ1-2; V: TRBV29-1; D: TRBD1; size: NA; DNA: TGCAGCGTTGGGACAGGGGTTACCTATGGCTACACCTTC; CDR3: CSVGTGVTYGYTF
J: TRBJ2-2; V: TRBV5-1; D: NA; size: NA; DNA: TGCGCCAGCAGCTGGACAAGGAACACCGGGGAGCTGTTTTTT; CDR3: CASSWTRNTGELFF
J: TRBJ1-6; V: TRBV27; D: NA; size: NA; DNA: TGTGCCAGCAACCCCGGGAGGGCCTATAATTCACCCCTCCACTTT; CDR3: CASNPGRAYNSPLHF
J: TRBJ1-4; V: TRBV29-1; D: TRBD1; size: NA; DNA: TGCAGCGTGGGGACAGGGATTAATGAAAAACTGTTTTTT; CDR3: CSVGTGINEKLFF
J: TRBJ1-3; V: TRBV7-6; D: NA; size: NA; DNA: TGTGCCAGCAGCTCACCCGCGTTCTCTGGAAACACCATATATTTT; CDR3: CASSSPAFSGNTIYF
J: TRBJ2-4; V: TRBV28; D: TRBD1; size: NA; DNA: TGTGCCAGCAGTTTACCCGGGACAGGGAACATTCAGTACTTC; CDR3: CASSLPGTGNIQYF
J: TRBJ2-7; V: TRBV29-1; D: NA; size: NA; DNA: TGCAGCGTTGAATTGGGACATTCCTACGAGCAGTACTTC; CDR3: CSVELGHSYEQYF
J: TRBJ1-5; V: TRBV5-4; D: NA; size: NA; DNA: TGTGCCAGCAGTCCGGAGGTAGGGCCCCAGCATTTT; CDR3: CASSPEVGPQHF
J: TRBJ1-1; V: TRBV30; D: NA; size: NA; DNA: TGTGCCTGGATCGAGGTGAACACTGAAGCTTTCTTT; CDR3: CAWIEVNTEAFF
J: TRBJ1-1; V: TRBV7-8; D: TRBD1; size: NA; DNA: TGTGCCAGCAGCCCTGGGACAGGGAGTGGAAGCACTGAAGCTTTCTTT; CDR3: CASSPGTGSGSTEAFF
J: TRBJ1-2; V: TRBV5-4; D: NA; size: once; DNA: TGTGCCAGCAGCTTGGTCGGGAACTATGGCTACACCTTC; CDR3: CASSLVGNYGYTF
J: TRBJ1-1; V: TRBV30; D: NA; size: NA; DNA: TGTGCCTGGAGGCGTCAGGGTGTGCCTGAAGCTTTCTTT; CDR3: CAWRRQGVPEAFF
J: TRBJ2-1; V: TRBV11-2; D: TRBD2; size: NA; DNA: TGTGCCAGCAGCCAGGTGCGGGGGGCCTACAATGAGCAGTTCTTC; CDR3: CASSQVRGAYNEQFF
J: TRBJ2-7; V: TRBV7-9; D: TRBD2; size: NA; DNA: TGTGCCAGCAGTAGAGGGACTAGCGGGGCCTACTCCTACGAGCAGTACTTC; CDR3: CASSRGTSGAYSYEQYF
J: TRBJ1-1; V: TRBV5-1; D: NA; size: few; DNA: TGCGCCAGCAGCATATGGACAGAGAACACTGAAGCTTTCTTT; CDR3: CASSIWTENTEAFF
J: TRBJ1-1; V: TRBV5-6; D: NA; size: NA; DNA: TGTGCCAGCAGCCCTATATCCAGGGGAAACACTGAAGCTTTCTTT; CDR3: CASSPISRGNTEAFF
J: TRBJ1-2; V: TRBV2; D: NA; size: NA; DNA: TGTGCCAGCAGATCTGGGGCTGACTATGGCTACACCTTC; CDR3: CASRSGADYGYTF
J: TRBJ2-1; V: TRBV2; D: NA; size: NA; DNA: TGTGCCAGCAGTGCGCCATTTCGGGACATGAATGAGCAGTTCTTC; CDR3: CASSAPFRDMNEQFF
J: TRBJ1-4; V: TRBV2; D: TRBD1; size: NA; DNA: TGTGCCAGCAGGGTGACAGGGGCGAATGAAAAACTGTTTTTT; CDR3: CASRVTGANEKLFF
J: TRBJ1-2; V: TRBV27; D: TRBD1; size: NA; DNA: TGTGCCAGCATGATGATCGGGACAGGGGGCATTCATGGCTACACCTTC; CDR3: CASMMIGTGGIHGYTF
J: TRBJ1-4; V: TRBV6-1; D: NA; size: NA; DNA: TGTGCCAGCAGTGAAAATCAGGGGACTAATGAAAAACTGTTTTTT; CDR3: CASSENQGTNEKLFF
J: TRBJ1-2; V: TRBV7-2; D: NA; size: NA; DNA: TGTGCCAGCAGCTTAGAAGAACGGTATGGCTACACCTTC; CDR3: CASSLEERYGYTF
J: TRBJ1-4; V: TRBV18; D: TRBD1; size: NA; DNA: TGTGCCAGCTCACCTAGACAGGGCGGATTTGAAAAACTGTTTTTT; CDR3: CASSPRQGGFEKLFF
J: TRBJ1-1; V: TRBV9; D: NA; size: NA; DNA: TGTGCCAGCACCGGGGGGGGCAGGATGAACACTGAAGCTTTCTTT; CDR3: CASTGGGRMNTEAFF
J: TRBJ1-4; V: TRBV7-9; D: NA; size: NA; DNA: TGTGCCAGCAGCTTAGGCCAGGGGAAAGAAAAACTGTTTTTT; CDR3: CASSLGQGKEKLFF
J: TRBJ2-3; V: TRBV7-2; D: NA; size: NA; DNA: TGTGCCAGCAGCCGCAGGTCAGATACGCAGTATTTT; CDR3: CASSRRSDTQYF
J: TRBJ1-6; V: TRBV19; D: NA; size: NA; DNA: TGTGCCAGTAGTATTGGTTTCAGGGGTCGGGATTCACCCCTCCACTTT; CDR3: CASSIGFRGRDSPLHF
J: TRBJ1-2; V: TRBV5-1; D: TRBD1; size: NA; DNA: TGCGCCAGCACTCCGACGGGACAGGGTTTGTGGGGCTACACCTTC; CDR3: CASTPTGQGLWGYTF
J: TRBJ1-5; V: TRBV18; D: TRBD1; size: NA; DNA: TGTGCCAGCTCACTTAGACAGGGGGCAGAGCCCCAGCATTTT; CDR3: CASSLRQGAEPQHF
J: TRBJ1-1; V: TRBV5-1; D: NA; size: NA; DNA: TGCGCCAGCAGCTTAACAGGTAGCATCATGAACACTGAAGCTTTCTTT; CDR3: CASSLTGSIMNTEAFF
J: TRBJ1-1; V: TRBV2; D: NA; size: NA; DNA: TGTGCCAGCACCCCACGGGGGAGGAACACTGAAGCTTTCTTT; CDR3: CASTPRGRNTEAFF
J: TRBJ2-1; V: TRBV20-1; D: TRBD1; size: NA; DNA: TGCAGTGCTAGTCGGTTGCAGGGGGCGGACAATGAGCAGTTCTTC; CDR3: CSASRLQGADNEQFF
J: TRBJ1-6; V: TRBV29-1; D: NA; size: once; DNA: TGCAGCGTTGGGGAGGGCTATAATTCACCCCTCCACTTT; CDR3: CSVGEGYNSPLHF
J: TRBJ2-1; V: TRBV7-9; D: TRBD2; size: NA; DNA: TGTGCCAGCAGCTTATCGTCGGGACTAGGGGGCAATGAGCAGTTCTTC; CDR3: CASSLSSGLGGNEQFF
J: TRBJ2-2; V: TRBV5-1; D: TRBD2; size: NA; DNA: TGCGCCAGCAGCTTGGGACTAGCGGGACCACGGGACGGGGAGCTGTTTTTT; CDR3: CASSLGLAGPRDGELFF